Presented here are 23 T cell receptor beta chains from one specimen sequenced in a study of blood T cell repertoires in COVID-19. Sequencing used immunoSEQ multiplex PCR; TCRdb keeps in-frame clones, though not all of them. The data contain approximately 160,000 clones, 76% of them seen just once; the ten biggest clones take up around 3.5%. The material sequenced was peripheral blood. Receptors were obtained from an elderly woman with acute or convalescent COVID-19.

This chain joins TRBV27 and TRBJ1-1; maybe TRBD1 (6 bases). Per germline, CDR1 MNHEY and CDR2 SMNVEV (reference sequence). With 4 bases removed from V and 4 bases from J, the gap between germline ends came to 16 bases. The CDR3 has 15 amino acids. Written as DNA, the CDR3 is TGTGCCAGCAGTTACCAGCACAGGGTTGGCACTGAAGCTTTCTTT. Translated: CASSYQHRVGTEAFF.

The rearrangement uses TRBV28 and TRBJ1-1; TRBD1 aligns across 7 bases. V dropped 4 bases and J dropped 1; count of bases not matched to a gene: 0. CDR1 and CDR2 from the germline V gene are MDHEN and SYDVKM. The CDR3 extends over 13 amino acids. CDR3 nucleotides: TGTGCCAGCAGTTGGGACAGGAACACTGAAGCTTTCTTT. It specifies CASSWDRNTEAFF.

This chain uses TRBV19 with TRBJ2-3, with 8 positions matching TRBD1. The V and J ends lost 4 bases and 4 bases, in that order; junction bases with no gene match: 7. The CDR3 is 15 amino acids. The germline V gene encodes CDR1 LNHDA and CDR2 SQIVND (reference sequence). CDR3 in DNA: TGTGCCAGTAGTACTGGACAGGGTAGCCCAGATACGCAGTATTTT. It specifies CASSTGQGSPDTQYF.

The V gene is TRBV20-1, the J gene TRBJ2-1; D might be TRBD1 (6 bases). The CDR3 runs 19 residues. V lost 3 bases to trimming and J lost 7 bases, with 31 bases between them. In germline, CDR1 is DFQATT, CDR2 SNEGSKA (reference sequence). The CDR3 protein is CSASPPGAVGFGLGNEQFF. The CDR3, as DNA: TGCAGTGCTAGTCCACCAGGGGCGGTAGGGTTCGGGCTAGGAAATGAGCAGTTCTTC.

This clone was seen a handful of times. The chain is built from TRBV7-9 and TRBJ2-7, with 9 positions matching TRBD2. Germline values: CDR1 SEHNR, CDR2 FQNEAQ (reference sequence). The CDR3 has 15 residues. Trimming removed 2 bases from V and 5 bases from J; junction bases left unmatched: 7. CDR3 amino acids: CASSLWIAGVNEQYF. The DNA for the CDR3 is TGTGCCAGCAGCTTATGGATAGCGGGAGTCAACGAGCAGTACTTC. The full variable domain, completed using reference TRBV7-9 and TRBJ2-7, is DTGVSQNPRHKITKRGQNVTFRCDPISEHNRLYWYRQTLGQGPEFLTYFQNEAQLEKSRLLSDRFSAERPKGSFSTLEIQRTEQGDSAMYLCASSLWIAGVNEQYFGPGTRLTVT.

Comments on this clone: The DNA is left out, because the CDR3 cannot be placed on it with certainty; the CDR3 is given as TCRdb lists it. The gene calls are TRBV6-1 and TRBJ1-1; the table names TRBD1, a call not compared with the DNA. The length of the CDR3 is 15 amino acids, counting both ends. In germline, CDR1 is MNHNS, CDR2 SASEGT. The CDR3 loop reads CASSEFGRGNTEAFF.

The chain carries TRBV5-1 and TRBJ2-3; D remains unclear. Germline V gene lookup returns CDR1 SGHRS and CDR2 YFSETQ. This CDR3 region has 14 residues. V shed 7 bases and J shed 0 bases, with 12 bases lying between them. The CDR3 reads CASVGLSSTDTQYF. CDR3 bases: TGCGCCAGCGTTGGGCTCTCTAGCACAGATACGCAGTATTTT. The variable domain in full, with the rest retrieved from reference TRBV5-1 and TRBJ2-3, is KAGVTQTPRYLIKTRGQQVTLSCSPISGHRSVSWYQQTPGQGLQFLFEYFSETQRNKGNFPGRFSGRQFSNSRSEMNVSTLELGDSALYLCASVGLSSTDTQYFGPGTRLTVL.

The chain has TRBV18 and TRBJ2-7; the match to TRBD2 covers 11 bases. The trim removed 3 bases at V and 5 bases at J, leaving 6 bases unmatched. The length of the CDR3 is 15 residues. Germline lookup yields CDR1 KGHSH and CDR2 LQKENI. CDR3 coding DNA: TGTGCCAGCTCACCCGATGGGACTAGCGGACACGAGCAGTACTTC. Protein product: CASSPDGTSGHEQYF.

This chain joins TRBV4-3 and TRBJ2-2, with 10 bases matching TRBD1. The CDR3 is made up of 18 amino acids. Trimming took 0 bases from V and 4 from J; bases not matched to a gene: 8. CDR1 LGHNA and CDR2 YSLEER come from the germline V gene. The CDR3 loop reads CASSQDLGDRGRTGELFF. DNA for the CDR3: TGCGCCAGCAGCCAAGATCTCGGAGACAGGGGGCGCACCGGGGAGCTGTTTTTT.

This clone was seen repeatedly, ten times or more. The V and J genes are TRBV29-1 and TRBJ2-2, with TRBD1 identical over 10 bases. CDR1 is SQVTM, CDR2 ANQGSEA, per germline. With 4 bases clipped from V and 0 bases from J, the junction kept 11 bases outside the gene matches. The CDR3 spans 18 residues. DNA for the CDR3: TGCAGCGTTGGGGGCCCTAAGGGACAGGGGACGAACACCGGGGAGCTGTTTTTT. This gives the protein CSVGGPKGQGTNTGELFF.

The CDR3 DNA reads TGCGCCAGCAGCTTCGGGGGAGGGTCATACAATGAGCAGTTCTTC. Translation gives CASSFGGGSYNEQFF. The rearrangement uses TRBV5-1 and TRBJ2-1, with 7 bases that match TRBD2. In germline, CDR1 is SGHRS, CDR2 YFSETQ. V trimming: 2 bases; J trimming: 4 bases; junction bases outside the gene matches: 6. This CDR3 contains 15 residues.

The chain links TRBV7-3 to TRBJ1-3; possibly TRBD1 for D (6 bases). V gave up 3 bases and J gave up 2 bases, with 11 bases separating them. Germline-derived CDR1 and CDR2 are SGHTA and FQGTGA. This CDR3 is built from 15 residues. CDR3 in amino acids: CASSFTGSPGNTIYF. The CDR3 bases are TGTGCCAGCAGCTTCACAGGGTCTCCTGGAAACACCATATATTTT.

The gene calls are TRBV9 and TRBJ1-1, with D possibly TRBD1 on 6 matching bases. The germline gives CDR1 SGDLS, CDR2 YYNGEE. This CDR3 contains 14 residues. V dropped 4 bases and J dropped 2 bases, with 12 bases sitting between them. The CDR3 bases are TGTGCCAGCAGCCTAGGGGGGCCCAACACTGAAGCTTTCTTT. It specifies CASSLGGPNTEAFF.

The chain links TRBV2 to TRBJ1-4; 9 bases align to TRBD1. V shed 7 bases, J shed 3 bases, and the junction held 6 bases outside the gene matches. The CDR3 has 15 residues. Germline V CDR1 and CDR2: SNHLY, FYNNEI. CDR3 loop: CASIGQGLPNEKLFF. The CDR3 bases are TGTGCCAGCATTGGACAGGGGTTGCCTAATGAAAAACTGTTTTTT.

The rearrangement uses TRBV5-6 and TRBJ2-2, with D unresolved. Germline CDR1 reads SGHDT; CDR2 reads YYEEEE. V was clipped by 3 bases and J by 4 bases, with 13 bases between them. This CDR3 is 15 amino acids long. The CDR3 region has the DNA TGTGCCAGCAGCTCTGACGGAGCCTTCACCGGGGAGCTGTTTTTT. Translation gives CASSSDGAFTGELFF.

The V gene is TRBV7-2, the J gene TRBJ2-2; a weak D match, TRBD2 (6 bases). The germline V and J ends were trimmed by 3 bases and 4 bases, with 18 bases remaining between them. The CDR3 spans 17 residues. The germline V gene encodes CDR1 SGHTA and CDR2 FQGNSA. CDR3 residues: CASSFFGVGEVTGELFF. CDR3 in DNA: TGTGCCAGCAGCTTTTTCGGTGTCGGGGAGGTCACCGGGGAGCTGTTTTTT.

A few counts support this clone. The V and J genes are TRBV27 and TRBJ1-5, with 7 positions matching TRBD1. Germline-derived CDR1 and CDR2 are MNHEY and SMNVEV (reference sequence). CDR3 size: 15 residues. V trimming: 5 bases; J trimming: 4 bases; junction bases outside the gene matches: 8. The chain's CDR3 is CASSVATGKNQPQHF. CDR3 bases: TGTGCCAGCAGTGTAGCGACAGGGAAAAATCAGCCCCAGCATTTT.

This chain uses TRBV7-9 with TRBJ1-2; TRBD1 matches 7 bases. There are 17 residues in the CDR3. After removal of 5 bases from V and 7 bases from J, the junction contained 19 bases not matched to a gene. Germline V gives CDR1 SEHNR, CDR2 FQNEAQ (reference sequence). The CDR3 protein is CASSPQGPSGEVVGYTF. The CDR3 DNA sequence: TGTGCCAGCAGCCCACAGGGGCCTTCGGGGGAAGTGGTTGGCTACACCTTC.

This chain links TRBV5-8 with TRBJ1-2; TRBD1 aligns across 7 bases. With V trimmed by 4 bases and J by 7 bases, 7 bases remained unmatched. CDR1 and CDR2 (germline): SGHTS, YDEGEE. This CDR3 region has 13 residues. As DNA, the CDR3 is TGTGCCAGCAGCCGCGGGACAGCCAGTGGCTACACCTTC. It codes for CASSRGTASGYTF.

The V call is TRBV5-1, the J call TRBJ2-2; 9 bases are shared with TRBD1. The CDR3 runs 15 residues. Per germline, CDR1 SGHRS and CDR2 YFSETQ. V shed 2 bases, J shed 7 bases, and the junction held 6 bases outside the gene matches. The CDR3 DNA reads as TGCGCCAGCAGCTTAACCGGGACAGGGAACGGGGAGCTGTTTTTT. Protein product: CASSLTGTGNGELFF.

This rearrangement joins TRBV6-2 or TRBV6-3 to TRBJ2-5; possibly TRBD1 for D (6 bases). The germline V gene has CDR1 MNHEY and CDR2 SVGEGT. V was cut by 4 bases and J by 5 bases, with 11 bases left in between. The CDR3 is made up of 13 amino acids. In DNA, the CDR3 is TGTGCCAGCAGTTCCGCAGGGGCGGAGACCCAGTACTTC. Its translation: CASSSAGAETQYF.

The chain uses TRBV6-2 or TRBV6-3 and TRBJ2-7, with 10 positions matching TRBD1. The ends lost 2 bases at V and 3 bases at J; junction bases unmatched: 7. CDR1 is MNHEY and CDR2 is SVGEGT in the germline V gene. The CDR3 totals 16 residues. CDR3 DNA sequence: TGTGCCAGCAGTTACGAGCCGGGACAGGGGATCTACGAGCAGTACTTC. It yields the protein CASSYEPGQGIYEQYF.

The V and J genes are TRBV25-1 and TRBJ1-2, with 7 bases aligning to TRBD1. This CDR3 is built from 13 residues. From germline, CDR1 is MGHDK and CDR2 SYGVNS. The trim removed 3 bases at V and 7 bases at J, leaving 5 bases unmatched. CDR3 DNA sequence: TGTGCCAGCAGTGACCCGACAGGGATTGGCTACACCTTC. Protein sequence: CASSDPTGIGYTF.